The 25 T cell receptor beta chains below all came from one sample that was sequenced in a study of blood T cell repertoires in COVID-19. Assay: immunoSEQ multiplex PCR; the TCRdb copy retains only in-frame clones and omits some. Found here are about 190,000 clones, roughly 81% of them singletons; the top ten hold approximately 5.1%. Sequencing input: peripheral blood. These receptors were taken from a woman in her seventies with active or convalescent COVID-19.

The chain links TRBV3-1 (or the pseudogene TRBV3-2) to TRBJ2-5; TRBD1 might be the D (6 bases). Germline V gene data show CDR1 as LGHDT and CDR2 as YNNKEL (reference sequence). The CDR3 has 18 residues. Trimming took off 2 bases at V and 2 bases at J, with 21 bases between the two ends. CDR3 sequence: CASSQIFTGFGWQETQYF. CDR3 DNA sequence: TGTGCCAGCAGCCAAATATTCACAGGGTTCGGGTGGCAAGAGACCCAGTACTTC.

The V and J genes are TRBV21-1 and TRBJ2-7; the D call TRBD1 from the table was never checked on the DNA. TRBV21-1 is recorded as a pseudogene. The CDR3 runs 13 residues. The CDR3 sequence: CASSNWTAYEQYF. DNA of the CDR3: TGTGCCAGCAGCAATTGGACAGCCTACGAGCAGTACTTC.

The rearrangement joins TRBV28 to TRBJ1-3; 7 positions agree with TRBD1. CDR1 and CDR2 from the germline V gene are MDHEN and SYDVKM. With V trimmed by 4 bases and J by 0 bases, 3 bases remained unmatched. This CDR3 is built from 15 residues. For the CDR3, the DNA is TGTGCCAGCAGTTCGACAGGGCCCTCTGGAAACACCATATATTTT. Protein sequence: CASSSTGPSGNTIYF.

The table lists this clone with a few counts. The chain is built from TRBV15 and TRBJ2-7; the D gene is possibly TRBD1 (6 bases). V gave up 0 bases and J gave up 8 bases, with 11 bases separating them. Germline V gene data show CDR1 as LNHNV and CDR2 as YYDKDF (reference sequence). The CDR3 spans 13 residues. CDR3 protein: CATSRDNRDKQYF. CDR3 nucleotide sequence: TGTGCCACCAGCAGAGATAACAGGGACAAGCAGTACTTC.

This chain links TRBV19 with TRBJ2-5, with D perhaps TRBD2 (6 bases). V was clipped by 3 bases and J by 5 bases, with 10 bases between them. The CDR3 runs to 13 residues. The germline CDR1 and CDR2 sequences are LNHDA and SQIVND (reference sequence). CDR3 sequence (DNA): TGTGCCAGTAGTATCGGGACTTTGGAGACCCAGTACTTC. This codes for CASSIGTLETQYF. The complete variable domain, with remaining parts taken from reference TRBV19 and TRBJ2-5, reads DGGITQSPKYLFRKEGQNVTLSCEQNLNHDAMYWYRQDPGQGLRLIYYSQIVNDFQKGDIAEGYSVSREKKESFPLTVTSAQKNPTAFYLCASSIGTLETQYFGPGTRLLVL.

The V call is TRBV2, the J call TRBJ2-3; 7 nucleotides agree with TRBD1. The CDR3 consists of 14 residues. From germline, CDR1 is SNHLY and CDR2 FYNNEI. The V gene end was trimmed by 4 bases and the J gene end by 4 bases; junction bases not matched to a gene: 5. The CDR3 region is CASSAGGVSDTQYF. CDR3 DNA sequence: TGTGCCAGCAGTGCAGGGGGTGTCTCAGATACGCAGTATTTT. Based on the CDR3 plus reference TRBV2 and TRBJ2-3, the full variable domain is EPEVTQTPSHQVTQMGQEVILRCVPISNHLYFYWYRQILGQKVEFLVSFYNNEISEKSEIFDDQFSVERPDGSNFTLKIRSTKLEDSAMYFCASSAGGVSDTQYFGPGTRLTVL.

The chain combines TRBV24-1 with TRBJ2-1, with a weak D call TRBD2 (6 bases). The CDR3 is made up of 18 amino acids. Germline V lookup: CDR1 KGHDR, CDR2 SFDVKD. The germline V and J ends were trimmed by 2 bases and 2 bases, with 18 bases remaining between them. Here the CDR3 reads CATSDWSPVRGPYNEQFF. In nucleotides, the CDR3 is TGTGCCACCAGTGATTGGAGTCCGGTGCGGGGACCCTACAATGAGCAGTTCTTC.

V usage is TRBV7-8 and J usage is TRBJ2-5; D not certain. The CDR3 contains 18 residues. Germline CDR1 SGHVS, CDR2 FQNEAQ. V lost 0 bases and J lost 1, with 18 bases in between. CDR3 in amino acids: CASSLALYARPGQETQYF. The DNA of the CDR3 is TGTGCCAGCAGCTTAGCGCTTTATGCCCGACCGGGCCAAGAGACCCAGTACTTC.

CDR3 nucleotides: TGTGCCAGCAGTGCGGGACTAGCGGGCCTCCAGCTTGCCTACGAGCAGTACTTC. Its protein product is CASSAGLAGLQLAYEQYF. This chain links TRBV2 with TRBJ2-7, with 12 positions matching TRBD2. Germline CDR1 and CDR2: SNHLY and FYNNEI. The CDR3 is made up of 18 amino acids. With V trimmed by 4 bases and J by 2 bases, 12 bases remained unmatched.

This sequence joins TRBV15 and TRBJ2-5; 12 bases are shared with TRBD2. Germline CDR1 is LNHNV and CDR2 is YYDKDF (reference sequence). Unmatched junction bases numbered 6, after V lost 2 bases and J lost 5 bases. The CDR3 runs 16 residues. CDR3 protein: CATSRRTSGTWETQYF. The DNA for the CDR3 is TGTGCCACCAGCAGACGGACTAGCGGGACATGGGAGACCCAGTACTTC.

The table lists this clone with a few counts. The chain links TRBV6-6 to TRBJ2-1, with 7 bases identical to TRBD2. CDR1 and CDR2 (germline): MNHNY, SVGAGI (reference sequence). CDR3 length: 14 amino acids. Trimming took 7 bases from V and 6 from J; bases not matched to a gene: 9. The CDR3 protein is CASTHGAGVNEQFF. DNA for the CDR3: TGTGCCAGCACCCACGGGGCGGGAGTCAATGAGCAGTTCTTC.

This clone was detected only a few times. The chain employs TRBV28 and TRBJ1-5; 9 positions match TRBD1. With V trimmed by 0 bases and J by 4 bases, 1 base remained unmatched. CDR3 length: 15 residues. Germline CDR1 is MDHEN and CDR2 is SYDVKM. The CDR3 DNA follows: TGTGCCAGCAGTTTATGGACAGGGGGGAATCAGCCCCAGCATTTT. Translation: CASSLWTGGNQPQHF.

The gene calls are TRBV2 and TRBJ2-2, with D perhaps matching TRBD1 (6 bases). This CDR3 has 14 amino acids. Germline CDR1 SNHLY, CDR2 FYNNEI. V lost 8 bases and J 7 bases, leaving 17 bases between the germline ends. The CDR3 reads CASGSVRGIGELFF. CDR3 coding DNA: TGTGCCAGCGGTTCGGTGAGGGGGATCGGGGAGCTGTTTTTT.

This chain uses TRBV7-9 with TRBJ2-7, with D maybe TRBD1 (7 bases). The CDR3 extends over 17 amino acids. V was shortened by 5 bases and J by 6 bases, with 26 bases between the two germline ends. The V gene's germline CDR1 is SEHNR and CDR2 FQNEAQ (reference sequence). The CDR3 DNA reads TGTGCCAGCAGCCCAGGACGACAGACAGGGTCCGGGGGCGAGCAGTACTTC. Translated: CASSPGRQTGSGGEQYF.

The chain couples TRBV27 to TRBJ2-7; TRBD2 agrees at 11 bases. Trimming took 6 bases from V and 4 from J; bases not matched to a gene: 17. Germline V gene data show CDR1 as MNHEY and CDR2 as SMNVEV (reference sequence). This CDR3 region has 18 residues. CDR3 sequence reads: CASRRGTSGTSRRYEQYF. CDR3 nucleotide sequence: TGTGCCAGCAGACGCGGGACTAGCGGAACCTCCCGTAGGTACGAGCAGTACTTC.

This chain joins TRBV5-4 and TRBJ1-6; D uncertain. The CDR3 loop spans 13 amino acids. The germline V gene has CDR1 SGHNT and CDR2 YYREEE (reference sequence). The ends were cut back, 1 base at V and 13 bases at J, with 12 bases in the middle. The CDR3 sequence: CASSLKGGGPLHF. CDR3 sequence (DNA): TGTGCCAGCAGCTTGAAGGGAGGTGGCCCCCTCCACTTT.

J is TRBJ1-6 and V is TRBV7-9; perhaps TRBD1 as D (5 bases). Germline CDR1 SEHNR, CDR2 FQNEAQ (reference sequence). V was clipped by 2 bases and J by 8 bases, with 10 bases between them. CDR3 length equals 14 residues. The CDR3 DNA is TGTGCCAGCAGCTTATTATCGACAGATTCACCCCTCCACTTT. It translates to CASSLLSTDSPLHF.

The V call is TRBV9, the J call TRBJ1-4, with a possible D match to TRBD1 (6 bases). V lost 3 bases and J lost 3, with 12 bases in between. In germline, CDR1 is SGDLS, CDR2 YYNGEE. There are 15 residues in the CDR3. The CDR3 nucleotides read TGTGCCAGCAGCGCAACACAGGGTGCTAATGAAAAACTGTTTTTT. Residues: CASSATQGANEKLFF.

This chain links TRBV4-1 with TRBJ2-5; the match to TRBD2 covers 7 bases. The V gene's germline CDR1 is MGHRA and CDR2 YSYEKL. V gave up 3 bases and J gave up 7 bases; unmatched junction bases: 5. The CDR3 has 13 amino acids. The CDR3 sequence: CASSQSWGGTQYF. The DNA of the CDR3 is TGCGCCAGCAGCCAGAGCTGGGGGGGGACCCAGTACTTC.

This clone was counted once. V gene TRBV28 combines with J gene TRBJ2-1; D remains unclear. Germline V gene data show CDR1 as MDHEN and CDR2 as SYDVKM. V gave up 10 bases and J gave up 12 bases, with 19 bases separating them. The length of the CDR3 is 12 residues. CDR3 loop: CATLLNGQRQFF. Written as DNA, the CDR3 is TGTGCCACCCTTCTCAATGGGCAAAGGCAGTTCTTC. The full variable domain, rest sourced from reference TRBV28 and TRBJ2-1, is DVKVTQSSRYLVKRTGEKVFLECVQDMDHENMFWYRQDPGLGLRLIYFSYDVKMKEKGDIPEGYSVSREKKERFSLILESASTNQTSMYLCATLLNGQRQFFGPGTRLTVL.

This chain uses TRBV9 with TRBJ2-2; TRBD2 aligns across 8 bases. The V segment lost 3 bases and the J segment 1 base; nucleotides outside the gene matches: 2. Germline CDR1 and CDR2: SGDLS and YYNGEE. The CDR3 extends over 15 amino acids. As DNA, the CDR3 is TGTGCCAGCAGCGGGACTAGCTTGAACACCGGGGAGCTGTTTTTT. Encoded protein: CASSGTSLNTGELFF.

The rearrangement joins TRBV6-5 to TRBJ1-3, with 7 bases fitting TRBD1. Losses at the gene ends were 5 bases for V and 1 base for J; bases not matched to a gene: 2. The CDR3 runs to 14 residues. Looked up from germline, CDR1 is MNHEY and CDR2 is SVGAGI. The CDR3 coding sequence is TGTGCCAGCAGTCGGGACAGATCTGGAAACACCATATATTTT. This translates into CASSRDRSGNTIYF.

The chain carries TRBV4-1 and TRBJ2-7; D is uncertain. This CDR3 spans 16 amino acids. Per the germline V gene, CDR1 is MGHRA and CDR2 is YSYEKL. Trimming took 0 bases from V and 3 from J, leaving 15 bases between them. The CDR3 loop reads CASSQEGETGYYEQYF. The DNA for the CDR3 is TGCGCCAGCAGCCAAGAAGGAGAGACTGGATACTACGAGCAGTACTTC.

The V gene is TRBV30, the J gene TRBJ2-3, with D possibly matching TRBD2 (6 bases). Germline V gene data show CDR1 as GTSNPN and CDR2 as SVGIG (reference sequence). This CDR3 has 15 residues. Trimming stripped 0 bases from V and 4 bases from J, with 14 bases between. CDR3 amino acids: CAWSVLLAYPDTQYF. The CDR3 DNA sequence: TGTGCCTGGAGTGTACTCCTAGCGTATCCAGATACGCAGTATTTT.

The rearrangement uses TRBV5-1 and TRBJ2-4; no clear D. The CDR3 is 14 amino acids. Trimming shortened V by 0 bases and J by 8 bases, and 12 bases separated the two germline ends. Per the germline V gene, CDR1 is SGHRS and CDR2 is YFSETQ. This CDR3 reads CASSLGQAWDIQYF. CDR3 in DNA: TGCGCCAGCAGCTTGGGGCAGGCCTGGGACATTCAGTACTTC.